The TCR beta chain described here comes from a study of blood T cell repertoires in COVID-19. CDR3 size: 14 residues. Per the germline V gene, CDR1 is SGHDT and CDR2 is YYEEEE. V was pared by 4 bases and J by 9 bases, with 6 bases of the junction left unmatched. Profiling relied on immunoSEQ multiplex PCR, and the TCRdb table lists in-frame clones only, not all of them. The sample lists under 200,000 clones; 70% to 90% were seen once. The source of this sequence is a man between 60 and 75 years old with COVID-19, enrolled during active disease. The chain combines TRBV5-6 with TRBJ1-6; 8 nucleotides match TRBD1. Sequenced material: peripheral blood. For the CDR3, the DNA is TGTGCCAGCAGCCTCCGGGACAGGCCTTCACCCCTCCACTTT. As protein: CASSLRDRPSPLHF.